Listed below are T cell receptor beta chains from one sample, sequenced in a study of blood T cell repertoires in COVID-19. Only in-frame clones appear in the TCRdb table, and some are missing; sequencing was by immunoSEQ multiplex PCR. The table has 150,000 to 200,000 clones, 86% seen once. The material sequenced was peripheral blood. These receptors were obtained from a man aged 45 to 65 with active or convalescent COVID-19. CDR3s include the opening cysteine and the closing phenylalanine or tryptophan. The D gene is left open where the match is weak.

>TRBD1|TRBJ2-7|TRBV28
CASSYPDRGPGEQYF
>NA|TRBJ1-2|TRBV2
CASSERRDGGYTF
>NA|TRBJ1-5|TRBV28
CASSPHTGLNQPQHF
>NA|TRBJ2-1|TRBV12-3/TRBV12-4
CASSSSSNEQFF
>NA|TRBJ1-3|TRBV30
CAWSIQGRNTIYF
>NA|TRBJ2-7|TRBV18
CASSPPYEQYF
>NA|TRBJ2-5|TRBV3-1/TRBV3-2
CASSQGLLGETQYF
>NA|TRBJ1-1|TRBV7-3
CASSAQGNTEAFF
>NA|TRBJ2-5|TRBV7-9
CASSLRDYQETQYF
>NA|TRBJ2-1|TRBV30
CAWNNLAVHNEQFF
>TRBD1|TRBJ1-2|TRBV5-1
CASSIDRADYGYTF
>TRBD1|TRBJ1-2|TRBV29-1
CSMTGYYGYTF
>NA|TRBJ1-1|TRBV7-2
CASSLQGRNTEAFF
>NA|TRBJ1-2|TRBV12-3/TRBV12-4
CASSLNQGYGYTF
>NA|TRBJ1-6|TRBV5-1
CASSLGEANSPLHF
>NA|TRBJ1-3|TRBV2
CASSPGNGNTIYF